This entry features one T cell receptor beta chain sequence. These data come from a study of control samples from healthy donors and cancer patients. From germline, CDR1 is LNHDA and CDR2 SQIVND (reference sequence). Trimming left V 9 bases short and J 0 bases short, with 12 bases between. The CDR3 loop spans 15 amino acids. The method was immunoSEQ multiplex PCR; TCRdb's version includes in-frame clones alone and lacks a portion of them. Of some 80,000 clones listed, approximately 92% are singletons. This receptor was obtained from a woman in her sixties or seventies in good health. The V gene is TRBV19, the J gene TRBJ1-6; D not certain. Sequencing was carried out using blood. The CDR3 reads CASGRESSYNSPLHF. The DNA for the CDR3 is TGTGCCAGCGGCAGAGAGAGCTCCTATAATTCACCCCTCCACTTT.